This TCR beta chain was found in a study of blood T cell repertoires in COVID-19. Study at large: COVID-19 samples collected from the United States, Italy and Spain covered acute and convalescent phases. PBMCs, B-cell-depleted T cells, or T cells provided the cDNA or gDNA that made up the material.

The CDR3 sequence is 12 residues long. Trimming cost V 4 bases and J 4 bases, with 9 bases left between them. CDR1 is SQVTM, CDR2 ANQGSEA, per germline. As originally analysed: From reference gene primer amplification, estimates of nucleated cell counts were derived. Assay used: immunoSEQ multiplex PCR; TCRdb lists only in-frame clones, some missing. D and trimming come from the DNA, and the V and J calls and clone size come from that table. The table records about 250,000 clones, about 90% of them present only once. The clonotype comes from a man older than 75 with acute or convalescent COVID-19. Sequencing was carried out using peripheral blood. The chain has TRBV29-1 and TRBJ2-3; possibly TRBD2 for D (6 bases). DNA for the CDR3: TGCAGCGTTGGGAGGGTAGCAGATACGCAGTATTTT. This translates into CSVGRVADTQYF.